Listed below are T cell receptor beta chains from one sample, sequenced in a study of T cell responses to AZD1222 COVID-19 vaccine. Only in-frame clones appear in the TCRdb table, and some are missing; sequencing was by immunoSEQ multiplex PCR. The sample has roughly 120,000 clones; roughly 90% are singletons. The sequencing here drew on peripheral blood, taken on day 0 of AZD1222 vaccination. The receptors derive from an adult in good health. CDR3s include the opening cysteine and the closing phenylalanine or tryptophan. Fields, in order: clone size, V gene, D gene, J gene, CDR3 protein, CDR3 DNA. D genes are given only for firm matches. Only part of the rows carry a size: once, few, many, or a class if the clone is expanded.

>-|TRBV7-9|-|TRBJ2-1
CASHTMGEQFF
TGTGCCAGCCACACCATGGGTGAGCAGTTCTTC
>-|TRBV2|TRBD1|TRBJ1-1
CASREFRQGGEAFF
TGTGCCAGCAGGGAATTCCGACAGGGGGGAGAAGCTTTCTTT
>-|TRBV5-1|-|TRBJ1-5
CASSLGGGNQPQHF
TGCGCCAGCAGCTTGGGGGGAGGCAATCAGCCCCAGCATTTT
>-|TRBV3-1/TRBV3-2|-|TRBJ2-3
CASSLTDTQYF
TGTGCCAGCAGCCTGACAGATACGCAGTATTTT
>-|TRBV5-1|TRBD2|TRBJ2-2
CASSLGGGGPNTGELFF
TGCGCCAGCAGCTTGGGGGGCGGGGGGCCGAACACCGGGGAGCTGTTTTTT
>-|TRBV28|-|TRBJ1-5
CASSPEIGTAYQPQHF
TGTGCCAGCAGTCCGGAAATTGGGACGGCTTATCAGCCCCAGCATTTT
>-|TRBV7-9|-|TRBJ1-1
CASSRIPAELNTEAFF
TGTGCCAGCAGCCGAATTCCCGCAGAACTTAACACTGAAGCTTTCTTT
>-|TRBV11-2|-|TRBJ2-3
CASSPFQDTQYF
TGTGCCAGCAGCCCCTTTCAAGATACGCAGTATTTT
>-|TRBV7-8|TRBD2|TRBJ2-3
CASSPWNSGVTDTQYF
TGTGCCAGCAGCCCGTGGAATAGCGGGGTGACAGATACGCAGTATTTT
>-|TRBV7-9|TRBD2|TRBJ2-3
CASSSYSGSDTDTQYF
TGTGCCAGCAGCTCATATAGCGGGAGTGACACAGATACGCAGTATTTT
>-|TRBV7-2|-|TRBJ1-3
CASSSRPQGSGNTIYF
TGTGCCAGCAGCTCCCGCCCGCAGGGCTCTGGAAACACCATATATTTT
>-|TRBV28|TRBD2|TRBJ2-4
CASSYVAGGPKNIQYF
TGTGCCAGCAGTTACGTAGCGGGGGGCCCCAAAAACATTCAGTACTTC
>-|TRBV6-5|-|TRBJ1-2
CASSHPGAANYGYTF
TGTGCCAGCAGTCATCCAGGGGCGGCCAACTATGGCTACACCTTC
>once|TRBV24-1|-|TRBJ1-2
CATSDFRTHYGYTF
TGTGCCACCAGTGATTTTAGGACACACTATGGCTACACCTTC
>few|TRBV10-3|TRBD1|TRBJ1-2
CANRDRVGGYTF
TGTGCCAACCGGGACAGGGTTGGTGGCTACACCTTC
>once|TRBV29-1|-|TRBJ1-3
CSVVGLSGNTIYF
TGCAGCGTTGTGGGCCTCTCTGGAAACACCATATATTTT
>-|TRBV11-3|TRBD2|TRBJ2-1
CASSPGLAGGSTYNEQFF
TGTGCCAGCAGCCCGGGACTAGCGGGAGGGTCCACCTACAATGAGCAGTTCTTC
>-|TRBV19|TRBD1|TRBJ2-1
CASSIGTGRLNEQFF
TGTGCCAGTAGTATAGGGACAGGGCGTCTGAATGAGCAGTTCTTC
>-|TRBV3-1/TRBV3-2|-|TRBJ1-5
CASSLKGYSNQPQHF
TGTGCCAGCAGCCTTAAAGGTTATAGCAATCAGCCCCAGCATTTT
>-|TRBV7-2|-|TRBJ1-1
CASSLRVPSMNTEAFF
TGTGCCAGCAGCTTAAGGGTCCCCTCTATGAACACTGAAGCTTTCTTT
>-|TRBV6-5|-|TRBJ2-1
CASTRVITGDNEQFF
TGTGCCAGCACCAGGGTGATCACCGGAGACAATGAGCAGTTCTTC
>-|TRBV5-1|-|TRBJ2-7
CASSLSGVGAYEQYF
TGCGCCAGCAGCTTGTCTGGCGTTGGGGCCTACGAGCAGTACTTC
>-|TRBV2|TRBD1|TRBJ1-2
CASRGTGENYGYTF
TGTGCCAGCAGGGGGACAGGGGAGAACTATGGCTACACCTTC
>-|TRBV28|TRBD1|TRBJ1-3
CASTPGGGNTIYF
TGTGCCAGCACCCCAGGGGGCGGAAACACCATATATTTT
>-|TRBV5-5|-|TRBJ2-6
CASSLTRTGGPGANVLTF
TGTGCCAGCAGCTTGACGCGGACTGGCGGGCCTGGGGCCAACGTCCTGACTTTC
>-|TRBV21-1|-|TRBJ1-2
CASSPRDRRYGYTF
TGTGCCAGCAGCCCGCGGGACAGAAGATATGGCTACACCTTC
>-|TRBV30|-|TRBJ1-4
CAWSRRGVGEKLFF
TGTGCCTGGAGTCGGAGGGGAGTTGGTGAAAAACTGTTTTTT
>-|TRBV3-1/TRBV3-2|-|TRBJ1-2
CASSRLPLGRANYGYTF
TGTGCCAGCAGCCGCCTCCCTTTAGGCAGAGCCAACTATGGCTACACCTTC
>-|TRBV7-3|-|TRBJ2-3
CASSLGHNLPTDTQYF
TGTGCCAGCAGCTTAGGGCATAACCTGCCTACAGATACGCAGTATTTT
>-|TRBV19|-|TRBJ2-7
CASRQGTTFSYEQYF
TGTGCCAGTAGGCAAGGGACGACATTCTCCTACGAGCAGTACTTC
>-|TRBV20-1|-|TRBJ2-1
CSATVGGEQFF
TGCAGTGCCACAGTGGGCGGTGAGCAGTTCTTC
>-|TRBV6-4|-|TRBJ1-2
CASSDEGRRGYTF
TGTGCCAGCAGTGACGAGGGGAGACGGGGCTACACCTTC
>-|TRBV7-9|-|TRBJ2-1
CASTKKGNEQFF
TGTGCCAGCACCAAAAAGGGTAATGAGCAGTTCTTC
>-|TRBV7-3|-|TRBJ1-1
CASSLSGGWTEAFF
TGTGCCAGCAGCTTAAGTGGGGGATGGACTGAAGCTTTCTTT
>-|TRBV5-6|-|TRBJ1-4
CASSLDEKLFF
TGTGCCAGCAGCTTGGATGAAAAACTGTTTTTT
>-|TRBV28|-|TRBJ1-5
CASSPTARGPQHF
TGTGCCAGCAGTCCTACGGCCAGGGGGCCCCAGCATTTT
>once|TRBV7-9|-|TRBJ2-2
CASSYLGLGTGELFF
TGTGCCAGCAGCTATCTAGGACTTGGGACCGGGGAGCTGTTTTTT
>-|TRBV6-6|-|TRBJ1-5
CASSQRTDPTSPYSNQPQHF
TGTGCCAGCAGTCAGAGAACGGACCCGACTTCCCCTTATAGCAATCAGCCCCAGCATTTT
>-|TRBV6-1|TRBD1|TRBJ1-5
CASSEGQGHYIQPQHF
TGTGCCAGCAGTGAAGGACAGGGGCACTATATTCAGCCCCAGCATTTT
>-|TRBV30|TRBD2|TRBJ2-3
CAWSRGGSTNADTQYF
TGTGCCTGGAGTCGGGGGGGTAGCACAAACGCAGATACGCAGTATTTT
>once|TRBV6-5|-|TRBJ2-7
CASSPSHRYEQYF
TGTGCCAGCAGCCCCTCCCACCGGTACGAGCAGTACTTC
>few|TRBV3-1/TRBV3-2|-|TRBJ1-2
CASAAGTNYGYTF
TGTGCCAGTGCCGCTGGAACTAACTATGGCTACACCTTC
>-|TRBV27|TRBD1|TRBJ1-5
CASSSGTGLGNQPQHF
TGTGCCAGCAGTTCGGGGACAGGGTTGGGGAATCAGCCCCAGCATTTT
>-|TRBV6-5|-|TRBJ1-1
CASRLQEGTEAFF
TGTGCCAGCAGATTACAGGAGGGCACTGAAGCTTTCTTT
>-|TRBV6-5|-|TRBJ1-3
CASSYSMGTGNTIYF
TGTGCCAGCAGTTACTCGATGGGAACTGGAAACACCATATATTTT
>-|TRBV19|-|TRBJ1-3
CASRFMGSGNTIYF
TGTGCCAGTAGGTTTATGGGGTCCGGAAACACCATATATTTT
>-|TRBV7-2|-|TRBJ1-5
CASSLLVGRGNQPQHF
TGTGCCAGCAGCTTGCTCGTCGGTAGGGGGAATCAGCCCCAGCATTTT
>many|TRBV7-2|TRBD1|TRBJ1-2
CASSLGSGTVF
TGTGCCAGCAGCTTAGGTTCGGGGACAGTATTC
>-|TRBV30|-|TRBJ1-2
CAWSQRSPRRGYTF
TGTGCCTGGAGTCAGCGATCTCCCCGCCGTGGCTACACCTTC